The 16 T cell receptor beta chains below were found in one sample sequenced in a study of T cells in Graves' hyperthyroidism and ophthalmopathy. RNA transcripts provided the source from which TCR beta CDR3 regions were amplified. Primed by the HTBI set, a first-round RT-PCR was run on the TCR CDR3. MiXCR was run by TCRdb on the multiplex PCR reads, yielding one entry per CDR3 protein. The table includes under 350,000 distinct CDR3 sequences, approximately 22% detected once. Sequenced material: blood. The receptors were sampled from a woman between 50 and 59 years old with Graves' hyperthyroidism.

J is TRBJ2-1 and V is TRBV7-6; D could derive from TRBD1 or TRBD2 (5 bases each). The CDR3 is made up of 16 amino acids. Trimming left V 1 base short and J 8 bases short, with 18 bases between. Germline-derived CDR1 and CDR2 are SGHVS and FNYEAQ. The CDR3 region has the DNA TGTGCCAGCAGCTTAGGGGCGGCAGGGAGAACCTATGAGCAGTTCTTC. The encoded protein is CASSLGAAGRTYEQFF.

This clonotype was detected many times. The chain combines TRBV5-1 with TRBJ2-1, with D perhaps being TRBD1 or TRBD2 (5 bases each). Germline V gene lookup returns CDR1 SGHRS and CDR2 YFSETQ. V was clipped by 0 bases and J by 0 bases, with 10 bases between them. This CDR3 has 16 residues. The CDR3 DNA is TGCGCCAGCAGCTTGGCCGGGGCGGTCTCCTACAATGAGCAGTTCTTC. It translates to CASSLAGAVSYNEQFF.

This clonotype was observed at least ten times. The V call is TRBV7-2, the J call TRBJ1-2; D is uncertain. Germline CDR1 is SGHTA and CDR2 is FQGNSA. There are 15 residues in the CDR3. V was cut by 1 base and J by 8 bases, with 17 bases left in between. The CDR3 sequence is CASSLGGSAREGYTF. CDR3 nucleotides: TGTGCCAGCAGCTTAGGCGGATCCGCTCGGGAGGGCTACACCTTC.

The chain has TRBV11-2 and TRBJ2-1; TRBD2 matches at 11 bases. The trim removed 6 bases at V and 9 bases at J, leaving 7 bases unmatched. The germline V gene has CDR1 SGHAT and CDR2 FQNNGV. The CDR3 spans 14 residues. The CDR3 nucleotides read TGTGCCAGCAGGTCCACCGGGACTAGCGGTGAGCAGTTCTTC. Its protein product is CASRSTGTSGEQFF.

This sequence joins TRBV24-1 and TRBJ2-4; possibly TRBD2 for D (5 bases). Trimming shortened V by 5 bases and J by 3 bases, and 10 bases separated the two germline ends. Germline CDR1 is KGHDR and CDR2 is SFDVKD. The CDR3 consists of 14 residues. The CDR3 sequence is CATSAPGDKNIQYF. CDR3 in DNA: TGTGCCACCAGTGCCCCCGGGGACAAAAACATTCAGTACTTC.

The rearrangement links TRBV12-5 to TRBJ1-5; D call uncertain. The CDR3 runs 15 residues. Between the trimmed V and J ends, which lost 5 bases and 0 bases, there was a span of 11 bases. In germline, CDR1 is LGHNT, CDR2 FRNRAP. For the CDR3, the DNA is TGTGCTAGTGGTACGGAGCTCCCTAGCAATCAGCCCCAGCATTTT. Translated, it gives CASGTELPSNQPQHF.

The CDR3 DNA reads TGTGCCAGCAGTTACTCGGCAGGGGCGTTGAACACTGAAGCTTTCTTT. It codes for CASSYSAGALNTEAFF. V and J are TRBV11-3 and TRBJ1-1, with D possibly matching TRBD1 (6 bases). V lost 6 bases, J lost 0 bases, and 17 bases lay in between. CDR3 size: 16 residues. Looked up from germline, CDR1 is SGHNT and CDR2 is YENEEA. Drawing the rest from reference TRBV11-3 and TRBJ1-1, the complete variable domain is EAGVVQSPRYKIIEKKQPVAFWCNPISGHNTLYWYLQNLGQGPELLIRYENEEAVDDSQLPKDRFSAERLKGVDSTLKIQPAELGDSAVYLCASSYSAGALNTEAFFGQGTRLTVV.

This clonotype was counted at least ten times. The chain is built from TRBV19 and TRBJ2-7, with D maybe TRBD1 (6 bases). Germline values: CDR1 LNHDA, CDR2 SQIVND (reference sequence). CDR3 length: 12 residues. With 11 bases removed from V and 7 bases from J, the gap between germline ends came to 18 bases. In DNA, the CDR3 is TGTGCCGGCCGGGACACCAGGGGAGAGCAGTACTTC. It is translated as CAGRDTRGEQYF.

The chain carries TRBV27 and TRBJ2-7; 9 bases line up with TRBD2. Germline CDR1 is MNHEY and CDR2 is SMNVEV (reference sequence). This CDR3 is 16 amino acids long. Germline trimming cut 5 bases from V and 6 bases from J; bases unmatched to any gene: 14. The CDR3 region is CASSPYFVAGAGEQYF. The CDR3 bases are TGTGCCAGCAGTCCGTATTTCGTAGCGGGAGCCGGCGAGCAGTACTTC.

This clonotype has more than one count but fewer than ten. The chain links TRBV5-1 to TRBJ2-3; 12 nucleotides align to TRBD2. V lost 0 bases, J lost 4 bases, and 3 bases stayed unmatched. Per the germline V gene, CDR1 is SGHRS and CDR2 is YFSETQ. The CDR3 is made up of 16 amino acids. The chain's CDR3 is CASSLALAGGADTQYF. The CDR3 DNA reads TGCGCCAGCAGCTTGGCTCTAGCGGGAGGGGCAGATACGCAGTATTTT.

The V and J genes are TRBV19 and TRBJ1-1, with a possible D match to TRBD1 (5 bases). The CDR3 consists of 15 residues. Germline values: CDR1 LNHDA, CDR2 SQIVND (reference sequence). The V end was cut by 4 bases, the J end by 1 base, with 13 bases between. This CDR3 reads CASSTLQEGNTEAFF. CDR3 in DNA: TGTGCCAGTAGTACCCTACAGGAGGGGAACACTGAAGCTTTCTTT.

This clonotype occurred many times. The CDR3 DNA reads TGTGCCAGCAGCTTGGGTGAGGCTCTCTACGAGCAGTACTTC. Encoded protein: CASSLGEALYEQYF. The chain carries TRBV7-8 and TRBJ2-7, with D hard to call. CDR1 SGHVS and CDR2 FQNEAQ come from the germline V gene. The ends were cut back, 3 bases at V and 3 bases at J, with 12 bases in the middle. CDR3 length: 14 residues.

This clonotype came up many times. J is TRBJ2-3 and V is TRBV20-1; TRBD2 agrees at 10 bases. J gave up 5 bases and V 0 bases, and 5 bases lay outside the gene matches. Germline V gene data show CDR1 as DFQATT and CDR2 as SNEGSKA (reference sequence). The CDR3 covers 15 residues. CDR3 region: CSARDPSGRLDTQYF. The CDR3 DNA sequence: TGCAGTGCTAGAGACCCTAGCGGGAGATTAGATACGCAGTATTTT.

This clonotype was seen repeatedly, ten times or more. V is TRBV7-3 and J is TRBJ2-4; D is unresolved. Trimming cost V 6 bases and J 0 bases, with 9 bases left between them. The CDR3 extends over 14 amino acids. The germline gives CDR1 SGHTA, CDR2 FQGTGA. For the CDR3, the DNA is TGTGCCAGCAGGGGAAGGACAGCCAAAAACATTCAGTACTTC. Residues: CASRGRTAKNIQYF.

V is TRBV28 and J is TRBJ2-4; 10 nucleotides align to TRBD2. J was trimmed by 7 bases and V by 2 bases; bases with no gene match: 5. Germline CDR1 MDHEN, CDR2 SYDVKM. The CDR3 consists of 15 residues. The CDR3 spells CASSLIPSGSNIQYF. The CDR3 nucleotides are TGTGCCAGCAGTTTAATCCCTAGCGGGAGTAACATTCAGTACTTC.

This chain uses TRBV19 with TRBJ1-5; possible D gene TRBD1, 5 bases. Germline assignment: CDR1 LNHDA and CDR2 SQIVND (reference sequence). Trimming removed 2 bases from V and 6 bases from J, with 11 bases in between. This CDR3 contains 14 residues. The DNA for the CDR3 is TGTGCCAGTAGTATACGGCAGGGTGGTCAGCCCCAGCATTTT. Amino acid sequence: CASSIRQGGQPQHF.